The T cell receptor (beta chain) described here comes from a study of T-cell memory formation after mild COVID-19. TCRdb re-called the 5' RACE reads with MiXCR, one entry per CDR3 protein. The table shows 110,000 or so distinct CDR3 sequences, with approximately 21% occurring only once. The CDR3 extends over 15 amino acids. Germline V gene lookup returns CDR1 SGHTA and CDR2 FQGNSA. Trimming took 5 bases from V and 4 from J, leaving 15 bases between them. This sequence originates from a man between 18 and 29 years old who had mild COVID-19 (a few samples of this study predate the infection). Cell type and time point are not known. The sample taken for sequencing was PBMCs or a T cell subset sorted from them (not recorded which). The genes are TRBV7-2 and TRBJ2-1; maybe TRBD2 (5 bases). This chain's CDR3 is CASSLTVGGYNEQFF. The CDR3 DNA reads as TGTGCCAGCAGCCTAACAGTTGGCGGGTACAATGAGCAGTTCTTC.